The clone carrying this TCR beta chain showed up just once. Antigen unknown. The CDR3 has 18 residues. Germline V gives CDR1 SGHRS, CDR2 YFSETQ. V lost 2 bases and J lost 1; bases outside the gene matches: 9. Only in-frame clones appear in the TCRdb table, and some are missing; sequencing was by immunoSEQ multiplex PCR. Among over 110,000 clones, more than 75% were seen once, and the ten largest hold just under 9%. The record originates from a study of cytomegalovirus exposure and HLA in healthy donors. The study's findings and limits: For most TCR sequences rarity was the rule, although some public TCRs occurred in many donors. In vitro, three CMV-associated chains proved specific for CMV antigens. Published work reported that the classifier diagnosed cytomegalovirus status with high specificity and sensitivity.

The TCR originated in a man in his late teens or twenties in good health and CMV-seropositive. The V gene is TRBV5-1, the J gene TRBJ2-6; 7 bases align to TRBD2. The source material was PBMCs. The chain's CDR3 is CASSFTPPGGSGANVLTF. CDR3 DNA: TGCGCCAGCAGCTTCACCCCGCCGGGAGGATCTGGGGCCAACGTCCTGACTTTC.